This entry features one TCR beta chain sequence. No cognate antigen has been identified for it. Base quality data are lacking; no much larger clone is found one base away. The immunoSEQ Assay, a bias-controlled multiplex PCR, was used to amplify TCRbeta CDR3 regions from genomic DNA. The published analysis was carried out like this. The number of nucleated cells in each sample was estimated from the amplification of reference gene primers within the assay. Sequence reads were collapsed and filtered to measure the absolute abundance of every unique TCRbeta CDR3 rearrangement. Productive Simpson clonality was computed per sample as the square root of Simpson's diversity index over productive rearrangements. In its TCRdb copy, this immuneACCESS table keeps in-frame sequences only and misses some clones. Where compared with another copy, unresolved V genes explain less than half of these, and the others have no known cause. That table supplies the V and J calls and clone size; D and trimming were determined from the DNA. This sample comprises about 150,000 clones, about 86% of them detected only once. Together, the top ten hold 3% of the sample.

At the junction V is shortened by 1 base and J by 2 bases; bases outside the gene matches: 2. From cysteine to phenylalanine, the CDR3 is 15 amino acids long. Only CDR3 DNA is held: 45 bases, read in frame from base 1. CDR1 SGHKS and CDR2 YYEKEE are derived from the germline V gene (reference sequence). Collaborating institutions collected whole blood in K2EDTA tubes following their own protocols. For TCRbeta analysis, collaborators shipped samples in one of three forms: frozen whole blood, isolated PBMCs, or DNA extracted from either of those sample types. This sample is part of a study of blood T cell repertoires in COVID-19 (dated by TCRdb to 2018 to 2021). Some background on the complete study: Samples from collaborators originated in the United States, Italy and Spain and spanned both the acute and convalescent phases of COVID-19. The repertoires were released in a freely available public database meant as a resource for research on the immune response to SARS-CoV-2. The dataset comprised deeply sampled blood TCRbeta repertoires from subjects exposed to, actively infected with, or recovered from COVID-19. Nearly every sample came with metadata listing a de-identified subject ID, COVID-19 status, age in years and sex. Where HLA class I and class II types were available, the types were taken from metadata supplied by the sample provider, not from assay-based typing. The samples were drawn from two sources: the first 160 participants of the ongoing ImmuneRACE study, and 950 to 1,500 subjects contributed by 6 global collaborators. The prospective study material was composed of cDNA or gDNA derived from T cells, B-cell-depleted T cells, or PBMCs.

The research as a whole found: Clinical and demographic metadata were provided uncurated, with the amount varying by source and participant.

The chain uses TRBV5-5 and TRBJ1-5, and 8 bases in between align with TRBD1. Sample: peripheral blood. The receptor was derived from an elderly woman with acute or convalescent COVID-19. The CDR3 is CASSLPGQGNQPQHF. The DNA sequence is given as TGTGCCAGCAGCTTGCCGGGACAGGGCAATCAGCCCCAGCATTTT. Extended through the reference TRBV5-5 and TRBJ1-5 proteins, this CDR3 yields the full variable domain: DAGVTQSPTHLIKTRGQQVTLRCSPISGHKSVSWYQQVLGQGPQFIFQYYEKEERGRGNFPDRFSARQFPNYSSELNVNALLLGDSALYLCASSLPGQGNQPQHFGDGTRLSIL.